This record concerns one TCR beta chain sequence. Its specificity is not known. Random-hexamer reverse transcription was applied to roughly 0.5 to 1 ug RNA. TCRdb itself ran the immunoSEQ multiplex PCR reads through MiXCR, one entry per CDR3 protein. The repertoire holds 200,000 to 300,000 distinct CDR3 sequences, with 90% to 96% as singletons. This sample was included in a study of CD8 T cells in Susac syndrome. General study points: Expansion of clones was not seen in the CD4+ T cell repertoires of Susac syndrome.

Patients with Susac syndrome met diagnostic criteria that were recently defined for definite or probable disease. The CDR3 is 19 amino acids. Per the germline V gene, CDR1 is SGHRS and CDR2 is YFSETQ. Trimming cost V 1 base and J 2 bases; bases outside gene matches: 15. Sequencing was performed on CD4+ T cells from PBMCs. This chain links TRBV5-1 with TRBJ2-7; 10 positions agree with TRBD1. The clonotype was recovered from a human donor with Susac syndrome. DNA for the CDR3: TGCGCCAGCAGCTTGATCCGTCGGGACAGGGGCCAGAGAACCTACGAGCAGTACTTC. It is translated as CASSLIRRDRGQRTYEQYF.